Below, 11 T cell receptor beta chains from the same sample are listed, as sequenced in a study of T cells in Graves' hyperthyroidism and ophthalmopathy. Regions amplified from RNA transcripts were the TCR beta CDR3 regions. In the first-round RT-PCR of the TCR CDR3, the HTBI primer set was used. From the multiplex PCR reads, TCRdb called clonotypes with MiXCR, one entry per CDR3 protein. The repertoire holds 450,000 to 650,000 distinct CDR3 sequences, with over 15% as singletons. The sample was blood. Receptors originate from a woman aged 18-29 years with Graves' ophthalmopathy.

This clonotype has only a few counts. The chain couples TRBV9 to TRBJ1-2; D may be TRBD1 (6 bases). The CDR3 has 13 amino acids. Per germline, CDR1 SGDLS and CDR2 YYNGEE. Trimming cost V 0 bases and J 5 bases, with 8 bases left between them. In DNA, the CDR3 is TGTGCCAGCAGCGTAGGGACAGTTTATGGCTACACCTTC. Its translation is CASSVGTVYGYTF.

This clonotype was seen ten or more times. The rearrangement links TRBV6-1 to TRBJ1-2, with D maybe TRBD1 (5 bases). Trimming removed 6 bases from V and 2 bases from J, with 19 bases in between. The CDR3 contains 16 residues. From germline, CDR1 is MNHNS and CDR2 SASEGT. This chain's CDR3 is CASRERFYRTNYGYTF. Here the CDR3 DNA reads TGTGCCAGCAGGGAGAGGTTCTACAGGACCAACTATGGCTACACCTTC.

At least ten counts were recorded for this clonotype. This sequence joins TRBV5-1 and TRBJ2-7; 9 bases agree with TRBD1. This CDR3 has 18 amino acids. Trimming removed 0 bases from V and 6 bases from J; junction bases left unmatched: 16. Germline CDR1 SGHRS, CDR2 YFSETQ. The CDR3 sequence: CASSLEPMDRGLSGEQYF. Here the CDR3 DNA reads TGCGCCAGCAGCTTGGAGCCTATGGACAGGGGTCTTTCTGGCGAGCAGTACTTC.

This clonotype has ten or more counts. CDR3 loop: CASMTRGTEAFF. CDR3 DNA: TGTGCCAGCATGACCAGGGGGACTGAAGCTTTCTTT. This sequence joins TRBV28 and TRBJ1-1; 7 bases map to TRBD1. J lost 5 bases, V lost 7 bases, and 4 bases had no gene match. The CDR3 has 12 amino acids. CDR1 is MDHEN, CDR2 SYDVKM, per germline. Supplemented by reference TRBV28 and TRBJ1-1, the full variable domain reads DVKVTQSSRYLVKRTGEKVFLECVQDMDHENMFWYRQDPGLGLRLIYFSYDVKMKEKGDIPEGYSVSREKKERFSLILESASTNQTSMYLCASMTRGTEAFFGQGTRLTVV.

This clonotype was seen at least ten times. The chain uses TRBV7-2 and TRBJ2-7, with TRBD2 matching over 14 bases. Per the germline V gene, CDR1 is SGHTA and CDR2 is FQGNSA. The junction had 6 bases not matched to a gene; V was cut back by 1 base and J by 7 bases. The CDR3 contains 16 residues. The CDR3 protein is CASSLGTSGRSGEQYF. The CDR3 DNA reads TGTGCCAGCAGCTTAGGGACTAGCGGGAGGTCTGGGGAGCAGTACTTC.

This clonotype appeared many times. This chain uses TRBV3-1 with TRBJ1-6; the match to TRBD1 covers 7 bases. The CDR3 runs to 15 residues. The ends lost 6 bases at V and 7 bases at J; junction bases unmatched: 9. Germline-derived CDR1 and CDR2 are LGHDT and YNNKEL (reference sequence). In nucleotides, the CDR3 is TGTGCCAGCAGTAGGAGGGGGCAAGAGAATTCACCCCTCCACTTT. Its protein is CASSRRGQENSPLHF.

V and J are TRBV30 and TRBJ1-6; no firm D call. The CDR3 spans 15 residues. Trimming cost V 1 base and J 5 bases, with 12 bases left between them. Germline values: CDR1 GTSNPN, CDR2 SVGIG (reference sequence). CDR3 nucleotide sequence: TGTGCCTGGAGTGAGTCAGGCGCGGATAATTCACCCCTCCACTTT. It encodes CAWSESGADNSPLHF.

This clonotype has more than one count but fewer than ten. The V and J genes are TRBV5-1 and TRBJ2-1; possible D gene TRBD1, 6 bases. The CDR3 runs to 16 residues. Trimming left V 1 base short and J 0 bases short, with 11 bases between. Per the germline V gene, CDR1 is SGHRS and CDR2 is YFSETQ. CDR3 nucleotide sequence: TGCGCCAGCAGCTTGACAGGGAAAAGCTCCTACAATGAGCAGTTCTTC. Encoded protein: CASSLTGKSSYNEQFF.

The chain links TRBV30 to TRBJ2-7; 12 bases are shared with TRBD2. V lost 8 bases to trimming and J lost 8 bases; unmatched junction nucleotides: 13. Germline CDR1 and CDR2: GTSNPN and SVGIG (reference sequence). The CDR3 is 14 residues long. CDR3 nucleotide sequence: TGTGCCGGGAAGCAAAGGACTAGCGGGACTAAGCAGTACTTC. Its protein is CAGKQRTSGTKQYF.

The table lists this clonotype with many counts. The CDR3 here is CSARAWGQGNQPQHF. CDR3 bases: TGCAGTGCTAGAGCGTGGGGACAGGGCAATCAGCCCCAGCATTTT. The rearrangement links TRBV20-1 to TRBJ1-5; 8 bases are shared with TRBD1. Germline CDR1 reads DFQATT; CDR2 reads SNEGSKA (reference sequence). CDR3 length: 15 residues. The V segment lost 1 base and the J segment 2 bases; nucleotides outside the gene matches: 4.

The rearrangement uses TRBV4-1 and TRBJ1-2; 8 bases match TRBD1. The CDR3 has 16 amino acids. CDR1 and CDR2 (germline): MGHRA, YSYEKL. J was trimmed by 3 bases and V by 1 base; bases with no gene match: 7. The CDR3 sequence is CASSQVRTGWDYGYTF. The CDR3 nucleotides read TGCGCCAGCAGCCAAGTTAGGACAGGGTGGGACTATGGCTACACCTTC.